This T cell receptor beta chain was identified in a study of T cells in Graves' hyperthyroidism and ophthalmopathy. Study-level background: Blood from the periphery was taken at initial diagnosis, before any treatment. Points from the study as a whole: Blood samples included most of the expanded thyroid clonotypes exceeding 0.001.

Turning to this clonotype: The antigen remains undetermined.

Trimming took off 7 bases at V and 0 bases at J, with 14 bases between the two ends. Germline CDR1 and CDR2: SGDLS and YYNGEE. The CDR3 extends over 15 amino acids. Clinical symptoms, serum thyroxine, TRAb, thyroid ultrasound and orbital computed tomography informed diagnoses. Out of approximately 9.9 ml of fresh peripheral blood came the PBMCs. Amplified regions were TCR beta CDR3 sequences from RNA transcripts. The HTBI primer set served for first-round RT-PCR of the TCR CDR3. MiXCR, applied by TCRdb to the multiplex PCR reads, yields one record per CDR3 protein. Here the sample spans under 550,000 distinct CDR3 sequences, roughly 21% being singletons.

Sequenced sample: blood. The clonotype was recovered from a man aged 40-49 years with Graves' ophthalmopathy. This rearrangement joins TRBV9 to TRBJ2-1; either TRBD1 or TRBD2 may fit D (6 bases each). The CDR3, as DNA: TGTGCCAGCTCCTCCGAGGGGGGCTCCTACAATGAGCAGTTCTTC. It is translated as CASSSEGGSYNEQFF.